This TCR beta chain was found in a study of cytomegalovirus exposure and HLA in healthy donors. CDR1 and CDR2 from the germline V gene are MNHEY and SVGAGI. Trimming cost V 5 bases and J 8 bases, with 12 bases left between them. The CDR3 has 12 residues. The PCR used 60 Vbeta and 13 Jbeta primers. Using immunoSEQ multiplex PCR, the repertoire was profiled, and TCRdb retains in-frame clones only, with some absent. The data hold about 60,000 clones, with 70% observed a single time. The specimen was PBMCs. This rearrangement joins TRBV6-5 to TRBJ1-2; D is ambiguous. The origin of this receptor is a woman aged 60-75 years in good health and CMV-seropositive. This chain's CDR3 is CASSQWGEGYTF. As DNA, the CDR3 is TGTGCCAGCAGTCAGTGGGGAGAAGGCTACACCTTC.